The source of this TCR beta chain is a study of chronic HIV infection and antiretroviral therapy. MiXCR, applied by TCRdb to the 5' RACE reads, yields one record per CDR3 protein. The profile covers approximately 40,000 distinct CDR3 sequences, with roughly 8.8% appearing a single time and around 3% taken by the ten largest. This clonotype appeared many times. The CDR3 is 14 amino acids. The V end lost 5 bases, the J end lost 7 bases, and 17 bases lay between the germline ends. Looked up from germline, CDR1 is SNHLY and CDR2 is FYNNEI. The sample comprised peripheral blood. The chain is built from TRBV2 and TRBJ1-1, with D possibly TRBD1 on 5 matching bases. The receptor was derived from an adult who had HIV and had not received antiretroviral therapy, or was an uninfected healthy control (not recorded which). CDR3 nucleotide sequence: TGTGCCAGCAGTAAGGGAGGGACCCGAGGTGAAGCTTTCTTT. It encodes CASSKGGTRGEAFF.